Listed below are T cell receptor beta chains from one sample, sequenced in a study of CD8 T cells in ankylosing spondylitis. TCRdb fed the 5' RACE reads into MiXCR, producing one record per CDR3 protein. The repertoire holds about 130,000 distinct CDR3 sequences, around 9% seen once, with 3% to 4% in the top ten. The sequencing sample was made of blood, either unsorted or a sorted T cell fraction (not recorded which). These receptors were collected from a male donor with ankylosing spondylitis or in good health (not recorded which). CDR3s include the opening cysteine and the closing phenylalanine or tryptophan. The D gene is left open where the match is weak. Clone size is given for some rows only: seen once, a few or many times, or a class if the clone is expanded.

>TRBD1|TRBJ1-5|many|TRBV6-2/TRBV6-3
CASGRGQGGQPQHF
TGTGCCAGCGGTAGGGGACAGGGTGGACAGCCCCAGCATTTT
>NA|TRBJ1-5|many|TRBV28
CASSLVKYNQPQHF
TGTGCCAGCAGTTTAGTGAAGTACAATCAGCCCCAGCATTTT
>TRBD1|TRBJ1-2|many|TRBV7-9
CASSLSRDRGYGYTF
TGTGCCAGCAGCTTAAGTCGGGACAGGGGATATGGCTACACCTTC
>NA|TRBJ2-7|many|TRBV5-1
CASSLRAPYEQYF
TGCGCCAGCAGCTTGAGGGCCCCCTACGAGCAGTACTTC
>NA|TRBJ1-3|few|TRBV20-1
CSAREFGGASGNTIYF
TGCAGTGCTAGAGAATTCGGGGGGGCGAGTGGAAACACCATATATTTT
>NA|TRBJ1-5|many|TRBV20-1
CSAPDRLGQPQHF
TGCAGTGCCCCAGACAGGCTGGGGCAGCCCCAGCATTTT
>NA|TRBJ2-1|many|TRBV7-2
CASSIRVLADEQFF
TGTGCCAGCAGCATTAGGGTCCTAGCCGATGAGCAGTTCTTC
>NA|TRBJ2-7|many|TRBV20-1
CSGGPGTEQYF
TGCAGTGGTGGACCAGGGACCGAGCAGTACTTC
>NA|TRBJ2-1|many|TRBV24-1
CATSDLGGNHNEQFF
TGTGCCACCAGTGATTTGGGCGGGAATCACAATGAGCAGTTCTTC
>NA|TRBJ2-5|NA|TRBV20-1
CSAGKAGTQETQYF
TGCAGTGCTGGGAAAGCGGGTACACAAGAGACCCAGTACTTC
>NA|TRBJ2-7|many|TRBV7-2
CASSLDWIRYEQYF
TGTGCCAGCAGCTTGGACTGGATTCGCTACGAGCAGTACTTC
>NA|TRBJ2-1|many|TRBV20-1
CSTLSYNEQFF
TGCAGTACTCTCTCCTACAATGAGCAGTTCTTC
>NA|TRBJ1-4|NA|TRBV29-1
CSVAQGRANEKLFF
TGCAGCGTTGCGCAGGGGAGGGCTAATGAAAAACTGTTTTTT
>NA|TRBJ2-7|many|TRBV7-2
CASSPAANRYEQYF
TGTGCCAGCAGTCCCGCTGCCAACCGATACGAGCAGTACTTC
>TRBD1|TRBJ2-7|NA|TRBV6-1
CASSQGQRYEQYF
TGTGCCAGCAGTCAGGGACAGAGGTACGAGCAGTACTTC
>NA|TRBJ1-5|NA|TRBV12-3/TRBV12-4
CASSLEPGTAQHF
TGTGCCAGCAGTTTAGAGCCCGGGACGGCCCAGCATTTT
>TRBD2|TRBJ2-5|few|TRBV20-1
CSARHGGSHQETQYF
TGCAGTGCTAGACACGGCGGGAGCCACCAAGAGACCCAGTACTTC
>NA|TRBJ2-3|many|TRBV20-1
CSATVTDTQYF
TGCAGTGCTACTGTGACAGATACGCAGTATTTT
>TRBD2|TRBJ2-1|many|TRBV24-1
CATSDPSSLAGGRRNEQFF
TGTGCCACCAGTGATCCATCCTCCTTAGCGGGAGGGAGACGGAATGAGCAGTTCTTC
>TRBD2|TRBJ2-1|NA|TRBV9
CASSGGTSGYTEQFF
TGTGCCAGCAGCGGGGGGACTAGCGGATACACTGAGCAGTTCTTC
>TRBD1|TRBJ2-3|many|TRBV12-3/TRBV12-4
CASSLIFGTGAADTQYF
TGTGCCAGCAGTTTAATTTTCGGGACAGGGGCGGCAGATACGCAGTATTTT
>TRBD2|TRBJ2-7|many|TRBV7-6
CASSAGTSSYEQYF
TGTGCCAGCAGCGCCGGGACTAGCTCCTACGAGCAGTACTTC
>NA|TRBJ2-5|many|TRBV20-1
CSVRKEGPLLLETQYF
TGCAGTGTAAGAAAGGAGGGGCCGCTGCTTTTGGAGACCCAGTACTTC
>TRBD2|TRBJ2-3|NA|TRBV7-6
CASSFAGGTDTQYF
TGTGCCAGCAGCTTCGCGGGAGGGACAGATACGCAGTATTTT
>TRBD1|TRBJ2-4|many|TRBV5-1
CASSFALAGTGDIQYF
TGCGCCAGCAGCTTTGCCTTAGCCGGGACAGGTGACATTCAGTACTTC
>NA|TRBJ1-5|NA|TRBV7-2
CASSTRASNIQPQHF
TGTGCCAGCAGCACCCGGGCCTCGAACATCCAGCCCCAGCATTTT
>TRBD2|TRBJ2-7|many|TRBV12-3/TRBV12-4
CASSLSPSGPYEQYF
TGTGCCAGCAGTTTGTCTCCTAGCGGTCCCTACGAGCAGTACTTC
>NA|TRBJ2-3|many|TRBV27
CASSFSRADTQYF
TGTGCCAGCAGTTTTTCCAGGGCAGATACGCAGTATTTT
>NA|TRBJ2-5|NA|TRBV6-6
CASSFGTEETQYF
TGTGCCAGCAGTTTTGGGACGGAAGAGACCCAGTACTTC
>TRBD2|TRBJ2-2|many|TRBV20-1
CSADGAGATGELFF
TGCAGTGCCGACGGCGCGGGAGCCACCGGGGAGCTGTTTTTT
>NA|TRBJ1-1|many|TRBV6-1
CASRSDKSSLAFF
TGTGCCAGCAGATCGGACAAGTCAAGTCTGGCTTTCTTT
>NA|TRBJ2-3|NA|TRBV12-3/TRBV12-4
CASSFHLLGADTQYF
TGTGCCAGCAGTTTTCACCTCCTAGGGGCAGATACGCAGTATTTT
>NA|TRBJ2-2|many|TRBV12-3/TRBV12-4
CATTSAGPNTGELFF
TGTGCCACCACCTCGGCGGGGCCAAACACCGGGGAGCTGTTTTTT
>NA|TRBJ2-1|many|TRBV25-1
CASSEWVGGSYNEQFF
TGTGCCAGCAGTGAATGGGTCGGGGGCTCCTACAATGAGCAGTTCTTC
>TRBD1|TRBJ2-7|few|TRBV29-1
CSVEGPGGFEQYF
TGCAGCGTTGAAGGGCCAGGGGGCTTCGAGCAGTACTTC
>NA|TRBJ2-1|many|TRBV20-1
CSANARGNEQFF
TGCAGTGCTAATGCTAGGGGTAATGAGCAGTTCTTC
>NA|TRBJ2-1|many|TRBV7-2
CASSLYGSSYNEQFF
TGTGCCAGCAGCTTATACGGTAGCTCCTACAATGAGCAGTTCTTC
>NA|TRBJ2-3|few|TRBV11-2
CASVRSRLGADTQYF
TGTGCCAGCGTGAGGTCTAGACTAGGGGCAGATACGCAGTATTTT
>NA|TRBJ2-1|NA|TRBV6-2/TRBV6-3
CASLSGAAHEQFF
TGTGCCAGCCTGTCAGGAGCGGCCCATGAGCAGTTCTTC
>NA|TRBJ2-4|few|TRBV20-1
CSATVAGKNIQYF
TGCAGTGCTACAGTGGCGGGGAAGAACATTCAGTACTTC
>TRBD2|TRBJ2-5|NA|TRBV7-2
CASSPLPSGDQETQYF
TGTGCCAGCAGTCCGCTACCCAGCGGGGATCAAGAGACCCAGTACTTC
>NA|TRBJ2-3|NA|TRBV20-1
CSASIYRAGITDTQYF
TGCAGTGCTAGCATTTACCGGGCGGGGATCACAGATACGCAGTATTTT
>NA|TRBJ2-1|many|TRBV18
CASSPKQGYNEQFF
TGTGCCAGCTCCCCCAAACAAGGTTACAATGAGCAGTTCTTC
>NA|TRBJ2-2|NA|TRBV4-3
CASTRINTGELFF
TGCGCCAGCACTAGAATAAACACCGGGGAGCTGTTTTTT